These T cell receptor beta chains were read from a single sample in a study of beta chain features in type 1 diabetes. TCRdb's copy holds only in-frame clones and misses some; the assay was immunoSEQ multiplex PCR. In the table there are 240,000 or so clones, 20% of which are singletons. Sequencing was performed on naive CD4+ T cells from blood. The source is a woman between 35 and 50 years old with type 1 diabetes. CDR3s include the opening cysteine and the closing phenylalanine or tryptophan. Fields, in order: D gene, V gene, J gene, clone size, CDR3 DNA, CDR3 protein. A D gene is named only where the DNA matches it firmly. Part of the rows lack a size; the others show once, few, many or a class for expanded clones.

>NA|TRBV7-2|TRBJ2-3|NA
TGTGCCAGCAGCTTAATGGGCGGGGGCAAAGATACGCAGTATTTT
CASSLMGGGKDTQYF
>NA|TRBV14|TRBJ2-5|NA
TGTGCCAGCAGCGGACTCAGTCCGAGGGAGACCCAGTACTTC
CASSGLSPRETQYF
>TRBD2|TRBV29-1|TRBJ2-3|few
TGCAGCGGTAGCGGGAGACACACAGATACGCAGTATTTT
CSGSGRHTDTQYF
>TRBD2|TRBV4-2|TRBJ2-7|NA
TGTGCCAGCAGCCACCAACCCCAAACCATTGTTGGACTAGCGGGGAGCTACGAGCAGTACTTC
CASSHQPQTIVGLAGSYEQYF
>TRBD2|TRBV7-3|TRBJ2-3|NA
TGTGCCAGCAGCTTAGGAGCGGGAGGTGGGACAGATACGCAGTATTTT
CASSLGAGGGTDTQYF
>NA|TRBV4-3|TRBJ2-1|NA
TGCGCCAGCAGCCAAGAATCTAGCGCTACCTACAATGAGCAGTTCTTC
CASSQESSATYNEQFF
>NA|TRBV7-2|TRBJ1-5|NA
TGTGCCAGCAGCTTAGCACAGGGCAATCAGCCCCAGCATTTT
CASSLAQGNQPQHF
>NA|TRBV21-1|TRBJ2-5|NA
TGTGCCAGCATACTAGAGACCCAGTACTTC
CASILETQYF
>NA|TRBV29-1|TRBJ2-1|NA
TGCAGCGTTCAACTAGCTGGGGTAGGGCAGTTCTTC
CSVQLAGVGQFF
>TRBD1|TRBV4-3|TRBJ1-5|few
TGCGCCAGCAGCCTCTGGGGCAGGGGGCAGGATCAGCCCCAGCATTTT
CASSLWGRGQDQPQHF
>NA|TRBV6-4|TRBJ1-1|NA
TGTGCCAGCAGTGACTCGCGGGACTCCGAAGCTTTCTTT
CASSDSRDSEAFF
>TRBD2|TRBV7-9|TRBJ2-1|few
TGTGCCAGCAGCTCCCCCTCTAAGCGGGGGGACCCGTACAATGAGCAGTTCTTC
CASSSPSKRGDPYNEQFF
>NA|TRBV5-6|TRBJ1-5|few
TGTGCCAGCAGCACCCCGGAGTCCAATCAGCCCCAGCATTTT
CASSTPESNQPQHF
>NA|TRBV28|TRBJ2-7|NA
TGTGCCAGCAGTTCCCCCTCGGTGAACTACGAGCAGTACTTC
CASSSPSVNYEQYF
>NA|TRBV11-2|TRBJ2-2|few
TGTGCCAGCAGCTTGTCCGCACAGTACACCGGGGAGCTGTTTTTT
CASSLSAQYTGELFF
>TRBD1|TRBV9|TRBJ1-2|few
TGTGCCAGCAGCCCTTCCGGACAGGGGGGCGGCTACACCTTC
CASSPSGQGGGYTF
>NA|TRBV28|TRBJ2-3|NA
TGTGCCAGCAGTTTACCCCAGGGGACAGATACGCAGTATTTT
CASSLPQGTDTQYF
>NA|TRBV5-1|TRBJ1-5|few
TGCGCCAGCAGCTTGGTCGGAGGGCCCAATCAGCCCCAGCATTTT
CASSLVGGPNQPQHF
>TRBD1|TRBV29-1|TRBJ2-2|NA
TGCAGCGCCCTTGAGAGGACAGGTTTAACCGGGGAGCTGTTTTTT
CSALERTGLTGELFF
>TRBD1|TRBV18|TRBJ1-1|few
TGTGCCAGCTCGTCCGGGACAGGGGGGATTGGCACTGAAGCTTTCTTT
CASSSGTGGIGTEAFF
>TRBD2|TRBV6-5|TRBJ2-7|NA
TGTGCCAGCAGTTCCCCTAGCGGGAGTCAGTACTTC
CASSSPSGSQYF
>TRBD1|TRBV27|TRBJ2-5|NA
TGTGCCAGCAGTTTGGGGACAGGGATCTGGGAGACCCAGTACTTC
CASSLGTGIWETQYF
>NA|TRBV18|TRBJ1-2|few
TGTGCCAGCTCACCGGACAGAAACTATGGCTACACCTTC
CASSPDRNYGYTF
>NA|TRBV7-2|TRBJ2-5|NA
TGTGCCAGCAGCTCCTTCGGGAGTCAAGAGACCCAGTACTTC
CASSSFGSQETQYF
>NA|TRBV4-2|TRBJ1-1|NA
TGTGCCAGCAGCCAAGCCCGGGAGGGCACTGAAGCTTTCTTT
CASSQAREGTEAFF
>TRBD2|TRBV28|TRBJ2-7|few
TGTGCCAGCAGCTTTGGGTTGAGTAGCGGGAGGGTCGGCGAGCAGTACTTC
CASSFGLSSGRVGEQYF
>TRBD1|TRBV4-2|TRBJ1-5|NA
TGTGCCAGCAGCCAATCCGGACAGGGAGACTTGCCCCAGCATTTT
CASSQSGQGDLPQHF
>TRBD1|TRBV18|TRBJ2-7|few
TGTGCCAGCTCACCGGACAGGGCAGGAGAGCAGTACTTC
CASSPDRAGEQYF
>TRBD1|TRBV6-1|TRBJ1-2|few
TGTGCCAGCCGGCGACAGGGGGCCGATGGCTACACCTTC
CASRRQGADGYTF
>TRBD1|TRBV28|TRBJ2-3|NA
TGTGCCAGCAGTTTAATGCAGGGGGCGCAGGATACGCAGTATTTT
CASSLMQGAQDTQYF
>NA|TRBV28|TRBJ2-1|few
TGTGCCAGCAGTTTCCGTGGGACTTTCCCTGGCAATGAGCAGTTCTTC
CASSFRGTFPGNEQFF
>NA|TRBV2|TRBJ2-4|NA
TGTGCCAGCAGTGAATCTCCAGGGGATCCTAACATTCAGTACTTC
CASSESPGDPNIQYF
>NA|TRBV30|TRBJ1-5|few
TGTGCCTGGAGCGGTGGGAGTCAGCCCCAGCATTTT
CAWSGGSQPQHF
>NA|TRBV7-9|TRBJ2-7|few
TGTGCCAGCACCCGGTGGGCTACCTACGAGCAGTACTTC
CASTRWATYEQYF
>NA|TRBV4-1|TRBJ1-6|few
TGCGCCAGCAGCCCCCGGGCGGGTGGGCGTTCACCCCTCCACTTT
CASSPRAGGRSPLHF
>NA|TRBV4-3|TRBJ1-1|few
TGCGCCAGCAGGCGGATAACCGGGAACACTGAAGCTTTCTTT
CASRRITGNTEAFF
>NA|TRBV5-1|TRBJ2-1|few
TGCGCCAGCAGCTTAGTCGCGGGCGGGGATGAGCAGTTCTTC
CASSLVAGGDEQFF
>NA|TRBV30|TRBJ2-5|NA
TGTGCCTCCCAGTCGACAGTCGCGGTAAAGACCCAGTACTTC
CASQSTVAVKTQYF
>TRBD2|TRBV4-3|TRBJ2-2|few
TGCGCCAGCAGCCCCCAATGGACTAGCGGTAACACCGGGGAGCTGTTTTTT
CASSPQWTSGNTGELFF
>NA|TRBV7-2|TRBJ2-3|NA
TGTGCCAGCAGCCTTCCGGTCACAGATACGCAGTATTTT
CASSLPVTDTQYF
>NA|TRBV9|TRBJ2-2|NA
TGTGCCAGCAGCGCTAGGACAGCCGCGAACACCGGGGAGCTGTTTTTT
CASSARTAANTGELFF
>TRBD1|TRBV6-6|TRBJ1-6|NA
TGTGCCAGCAGCCCCGACAGGGACAATTCACCCCTCCACTTT
CASSPDRDNSPLHF
>NA|TRBV7-2|TRBJ2-5|few
TGTGCCAGCAGCTTAGGGGCCGGAGAGACCCAGTACTTC
CASSLGAGETQYF
>TRBD1|TRBV2|TRBJ1-1|NA
TGTGCCAGCAGTTCAGGGGGAATTGGGAACACTGAAGCTTTCTTT
CASSSGGIGNTEAFF
>NA|TRBV4-1|TRBJ1-1|NA
TGCGCCAGCAGCCAAGAATCGAGCACTGAAGCTTTCTTT
CASSQESSTEAFF
>NA|TRBV27|TRBJ2-1|few
TGTGCCAGCAGTTTAGACCAGGGTACTTACTACAATGAGCAGTTCTTC
CASSLDQGTYYNEQFF
>NA|TRBV7-3|TRBJ2-2|NA
TGTGCCAGCAGCCAACAGGGCGCGAACACCGGGGAGCTGTTTTTT
CASSQQGANTGELFF
>NA|TRBV28|TRBJ2-7|few
TGTGCCAGCAGTTCCCCTCCCTACGAGCAGTACTTC
CASSSPPYEQYF
>TRBD1|TRBV19|TRBJ1-1|few
TGTGCCAGTAGTATACCAGGGGGAAGAGGGACTGAAGCTTTCTTT
CASSIPGGRGTEAFF
>TRBD2|TRBV14|TRBJ2-1|NA
TGTGCCAGCAGCCCCCTTGGGGGGAGGGATGAGCAGTTCTTC
CASSPLGGRDEQFF
>NA|TRBV7-2|TRBJ2-7|NA
TGTGCCAGCAGCTTACAGCTTAGCGGCGAGCAGTACTTC
CASSLQLSGEQYF
>NA|TRBV5-1|TRBJ2-2|NA
TGCGCCAGCAGCTTAGGCGGGACTTCGAACACCGGGGAGCTGTTTTTT
CASSLGGTSNTGELFF